Detailed here is one T cell receptor beta chain. The antigen remains undetermined. The repertoire was sequenced with immunoSEQ multiplex PCR; TCRdb's copy has only in-frame clones and lacks some. Of 99,000 or so clones listed, roughly 90% are singletons. These data are taken from a study of graft-versus-host responses after intestinal transplantation. Whole-study findings and limits: Analysis identified GvH clones in recipient marrow, with some appearing first in ileum or blood.

The TCR originated in a human donor who received an intestinal transplant. This specimen consisted of unstimulated CD4+ T cells sorted from spleen or lymph node cells, obtained before intestinal transplant.

Here the CDR3 DNA reads TGTGCCAGCAGTGCCCTGAGTGGAACTAATGAAAAACTGTTTTTT. Amino acids: CASSALSGTNEKLFF. The chain joins TRBV6-1 to TRBJ1-4, with D unresolved. V was clipped by 4 bases and J by 1 base, with 10 bases between them. The CDR3 is 15 amino acids. The germline V gene has CDR1 MNHNS and CDR2 SASEGT.